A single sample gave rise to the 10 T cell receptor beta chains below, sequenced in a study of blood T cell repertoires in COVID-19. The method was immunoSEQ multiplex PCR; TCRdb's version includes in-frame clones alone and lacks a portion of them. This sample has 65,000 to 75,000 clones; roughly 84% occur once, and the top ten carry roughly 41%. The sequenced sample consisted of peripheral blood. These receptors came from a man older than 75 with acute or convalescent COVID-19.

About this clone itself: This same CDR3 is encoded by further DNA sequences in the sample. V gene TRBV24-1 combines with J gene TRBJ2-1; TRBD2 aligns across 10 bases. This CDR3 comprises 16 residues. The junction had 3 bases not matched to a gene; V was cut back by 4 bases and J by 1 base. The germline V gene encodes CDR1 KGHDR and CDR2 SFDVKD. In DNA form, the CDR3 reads TGTGCCACCAGTGACCAGCGGGGGGGTTCCTACAATGAGCAGTTCTTC. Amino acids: CATSDQRGGSYNEQFF.

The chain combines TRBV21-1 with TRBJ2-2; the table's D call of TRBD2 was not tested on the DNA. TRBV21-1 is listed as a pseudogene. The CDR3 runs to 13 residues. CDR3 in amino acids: CASSKADFGELFF. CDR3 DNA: TGTGCCAGCAGCAAAGCTGACTTCGGGGAGCTGTTTTTT.

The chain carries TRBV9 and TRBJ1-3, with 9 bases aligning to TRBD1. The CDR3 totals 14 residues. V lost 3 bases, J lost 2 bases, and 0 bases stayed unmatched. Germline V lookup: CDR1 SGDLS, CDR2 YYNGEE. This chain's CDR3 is CASSGTGAGNTIYF. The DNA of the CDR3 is TGTGCCAGCAGCGGGACAGGGGCTGGAAACACCATATATTTT.

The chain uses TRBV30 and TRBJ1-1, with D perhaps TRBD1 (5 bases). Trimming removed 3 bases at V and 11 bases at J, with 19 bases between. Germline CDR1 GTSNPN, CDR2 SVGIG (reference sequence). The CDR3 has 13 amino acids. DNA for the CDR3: TGTGCCTGGAGCCAAGGGGCAGGGAGGTTGGCTTTCTTT. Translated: CAWSQGAGRLAFF.

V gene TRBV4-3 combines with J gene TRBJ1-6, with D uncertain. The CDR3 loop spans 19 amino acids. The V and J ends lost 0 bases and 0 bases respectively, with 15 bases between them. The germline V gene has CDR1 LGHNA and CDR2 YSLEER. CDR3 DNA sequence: TGCGCCAGCAGCCAAGATCTAGCAGTAGGGAGCTCCTATAATTCACCCCTCCACTTT. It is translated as CASSQDLAVGSSYNSPLHF.

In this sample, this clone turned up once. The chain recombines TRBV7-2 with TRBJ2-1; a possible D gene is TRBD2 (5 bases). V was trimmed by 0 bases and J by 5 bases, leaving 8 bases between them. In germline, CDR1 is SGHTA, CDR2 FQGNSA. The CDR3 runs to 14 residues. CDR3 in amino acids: CASSLAGINNEQFF. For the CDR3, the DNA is TGTGCCAGCAGCTTAGCCGGGATAAACAATGAGCAGTTCTTC.

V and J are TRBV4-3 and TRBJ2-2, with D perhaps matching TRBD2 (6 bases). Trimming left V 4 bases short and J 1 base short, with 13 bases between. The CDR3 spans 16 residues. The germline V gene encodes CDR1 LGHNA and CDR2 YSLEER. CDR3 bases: TGCGCCAGCAGCCCGGGACTGAGGGAGAACACCGGGGAGCTGTTTTTT. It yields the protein CASSPGLRENTGELFF.

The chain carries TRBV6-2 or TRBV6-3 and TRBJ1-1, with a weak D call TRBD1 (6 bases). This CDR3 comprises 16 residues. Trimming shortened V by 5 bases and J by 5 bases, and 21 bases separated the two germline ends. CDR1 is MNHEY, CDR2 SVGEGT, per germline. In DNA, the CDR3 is TGTGCCAGCAGTCTCCCTCCCTCCTCCAGGGGAACTGAAGCTTTCTTT. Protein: CASSLPPSSRGTEAFF.

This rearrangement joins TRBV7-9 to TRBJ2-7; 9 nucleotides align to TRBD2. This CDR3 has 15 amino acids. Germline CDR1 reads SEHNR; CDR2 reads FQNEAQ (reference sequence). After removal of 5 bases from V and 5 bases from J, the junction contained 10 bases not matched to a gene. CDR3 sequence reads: CASSEGSGSGDEQYF. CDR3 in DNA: TGTGCCAGCAGCGAAGGTAGCGGGAGTGGGGACGAGCAGTACTTC.

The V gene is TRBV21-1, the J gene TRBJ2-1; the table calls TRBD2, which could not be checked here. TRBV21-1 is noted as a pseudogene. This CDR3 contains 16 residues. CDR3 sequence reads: CASSKLSEDHYNEQFF. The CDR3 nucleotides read TGTGCCAGCAGCAAACTTTCGGAGGACCATTACAATGAGCAGTTCTTC.